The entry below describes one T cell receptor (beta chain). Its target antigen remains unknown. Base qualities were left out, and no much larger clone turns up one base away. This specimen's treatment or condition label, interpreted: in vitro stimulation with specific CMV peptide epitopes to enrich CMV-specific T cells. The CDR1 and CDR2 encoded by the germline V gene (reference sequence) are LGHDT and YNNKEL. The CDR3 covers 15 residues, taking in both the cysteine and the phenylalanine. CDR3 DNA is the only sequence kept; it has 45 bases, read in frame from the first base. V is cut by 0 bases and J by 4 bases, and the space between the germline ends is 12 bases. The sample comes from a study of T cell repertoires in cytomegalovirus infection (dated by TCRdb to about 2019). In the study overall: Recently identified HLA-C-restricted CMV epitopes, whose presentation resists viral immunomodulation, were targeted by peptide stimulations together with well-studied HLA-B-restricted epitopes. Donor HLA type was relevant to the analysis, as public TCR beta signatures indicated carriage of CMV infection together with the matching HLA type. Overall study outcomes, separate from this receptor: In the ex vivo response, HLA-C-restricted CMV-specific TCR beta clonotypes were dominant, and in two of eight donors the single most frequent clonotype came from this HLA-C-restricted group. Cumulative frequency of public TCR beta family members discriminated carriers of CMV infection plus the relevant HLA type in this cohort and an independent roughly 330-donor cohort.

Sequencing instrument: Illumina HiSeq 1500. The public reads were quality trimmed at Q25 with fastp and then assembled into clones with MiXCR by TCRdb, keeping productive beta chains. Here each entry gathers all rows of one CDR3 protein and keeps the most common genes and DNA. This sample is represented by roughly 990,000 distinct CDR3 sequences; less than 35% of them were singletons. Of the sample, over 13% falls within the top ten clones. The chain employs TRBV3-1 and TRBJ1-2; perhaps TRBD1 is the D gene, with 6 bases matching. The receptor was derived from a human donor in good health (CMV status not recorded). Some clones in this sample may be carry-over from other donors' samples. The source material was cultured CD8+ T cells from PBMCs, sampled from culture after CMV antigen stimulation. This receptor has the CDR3 CASSQEGGPGYGYTF. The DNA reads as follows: TGTGCCAGCAGCCAAGAGGGGGGGCCAGGCTATGGCTACACCTTC. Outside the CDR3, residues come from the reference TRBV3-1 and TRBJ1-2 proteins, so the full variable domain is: DTAVSQTPKYLVTQMGNDKSIKCEQNLGHDTMYWYKQDSKKFLKIMFSYNNKELIINETVPNRFSPKSPDKAHLNLHINSLELGDSAVYFCASSQEGGPGYGYTFGSGTRLTVV.